This T cell receptor (beta chain) came from a study of T cell responses to AZD1222 COVID-19 vaccine. Findings and limits, study-wide: CD4 TCRs linked to vaccination spanned spike, dominating at 160-218 and 743-854. Sampling captured repertoires only after the peak T cell response. Clonal diversity may have been underestimated in mostly white British donors. It was only a handful of AZD1222 recipients who were seropositive at baseline.

V dropped 1 base and J dropped 6 bases, with 15 bases sitting between them. The CDR3 contains 15 residues. Germline V lookup: CDR1 SEHNR, CDR2 FQNEAQ (reference sequence). Sequenced by immunoSEQ multiplex PCR; TCRdb stores in-frame clones only, minus some. The sample lists some 97,000 clones, 70% to 90% occurring once. This clone has just one count. Its antigen is as yet unknown. The starting material was peripheral blood, obtained on day 0 of AZD1222 vaccination. The origin of this receptor is an adult in good health. The rearrangement links TRBV7-9 to TRBJ1-1; D may be TRBD1 (6 bases). CDR3 residues: CASSLGGAGGPEAFF. Here the CDR3 DNA reads TGTGCCAGCAGCTTAGGAGGGGCCGGGGGCCCTGAAGCTTTCTTT.